In its sample, the clone carrying this TCR beta chain was seen many times. From roughly 0.4 ug of RNA, a library with molecular barcoded alpha/delta and beta/gamma adaptors was made. TCRdb passed the reads through MiXCR, listing each CDR3 protein once. The profile shows 75,000 to 95,000 distinct CDR3 sequences, roughly 21% of them singletons. This record comes from a study of read filtering for tumor transcriptome and immune sequencing. Study as a whole: Among patients, some 17 were male and around 14 female, aged roughly 45 to 80 (mean around 66). By R-ISS, stages I, II and III held about 8, 17 and 7 patients.

CDR3 size: 12 residues. The V gene's germline CDR1 is SQVTM and CDR2 ANQGSEA. The V end lost 4 bases, the J end lost 2 bases, and 8 bases lay between the germline ends. V usage is TRBV29-1 and J usage is TRBJ1-1; no firm D call. Source material: a population of CD138-negative cells sorted from bone marrow. The clonotype comes from a donor at least 40 years old with multiple myeloma. The CDR3 DNA reads as TGCAGCGTTGGGCAAGGAAACACTGAAGCTTTCTTT. The encoded protein is CSVGQGNTEAFF.